This T cell receptor (beta chain) was identified during a study of OX40 agonist ivuxolimab in advanced cancers. The CDR3 loop spans 16 amino acids. Germline V lookup: CDR1 LNHDA, CDR2 SQIVND (reference sequence). V shed 1 base and J shed 6 bases, with 19 bases lying between them. With baseline, cycle 4 day 1, and cycle 7 day 1 as timepoints, blood was sampled. Clones were sequenced by immunoSEQ multiplex PCR, and TCRdb holds only the in-frame ones, with some missing. The sample carries roughly 48,000 clones, just under 90% recorded once. The chain is built from TRBV19 and TRBJ2-7; D ambiguous. The specimen was CD4+ or CD8+ T cells sorted from blood, collected in a trial of the OX40 agonist ivuxolimab. This sequence originates from an adult with an advanced solid tumor such as melanoma, head and neck, liver or kidney cancer. CDR3 region: CASSIGRAGSGGEQYF. CDR3 bases: TGTGCCAGTAGTATAGGACGTGCAGGATCGGGCGGCGAGCAGTACTTC. The complete variable domain, with remaining parts taken from reference TRBV19 and TRBJ2-7, reads DGGITQSPKYLFRKEGQNVTLSCEQNLNHDAMYWYRQDPGQGLRLIYYSQIVNDFQKGDIAEGYSVSREKKESFPLTVTSAQKNPTAFYLCASSIGRAGSGGEQYFGPGTRLTVT.